A single sample gave rise to the 2 T cell receptor beta chains below, sequenced in a study of blood T cell repertoires in COVID-19. Measured with immunoSEQ multiplex PCR; TCRdb has only the in-frame clones, and not every one. The sample has 250,000 to 400,000 clones; 88% are singletons. The sequenced sample consisted of peripheral blood. The receptors stem from a young woman with COVID-19, enrolled during active disease.

The rearrangement joins TRBV19 to TRBJ1-3; D is undetermined. Germline loops: CDR1 LNHDA, CDR2 SQIVND (reference sequence). Trimming left V 5 bases short and J 4 bases short, with 15 bases between. This CDR3 is built from 15 residues. CDR3 sequence reads: CASSAWASGGNTIYF. The CDR3 DNA sequence: TGTGCCAGTAGTGCCTGGGCGTCGGGAGGAAACACCATATATTTT.

This chain connects TRBV6-1 to TRBJ2-3, with 7 bases fitting TRBD2. Germline-derived CDR1 and CDR2 are MNHNS and SASEGT. V lost 0 bases, J lost 4 bases, and 10 bases stayed unmatched. The CDR3 is 17 residues long. This chain's CDR3 is CASSEALRDYYPDTQYF. CDR3 nucleotide sequence: TGTGCCAGCAGTGAAGCGCTTCGGGACTACTACCCAGATACGCAGTATTTT.